The text below deals with one TCR beta chain. Time point given: baseline pretreatment blood. Treatment denoted: 15 Gy SBRT to primary tumor, nephrectomy 4 weeks later. These data come from a study of radiation and T cells in renal cell carcinoma. Here immunoSEQ multiplex PCR was the method, and the copy in TCRdb shows in-frame clones only, minus some. The sample lists about 130,000 clones, around 83% occurring once. Trimming cost V 0 bases and J 11 bases, with 17 bases left between them. Germline V gives CDR1 SGHDT, CDR2 YYEEEE. CDR3 length: 14 amino acids. The chain couples TRBV5-6 to TRBJ1-1; D gene ambiguous. The sample was blood, taken from a patient whose treatment included radiotherapy and nephrectomy. The sequence was obtained from an older woman with renal cell carcinoma. The CDR3 DNA sequence: TGTGCCAGCAGCTTGGGAATGACACCCCAAGGGGCTTTCTTT. Encoded protein: CASSLGMTPQGAFF.